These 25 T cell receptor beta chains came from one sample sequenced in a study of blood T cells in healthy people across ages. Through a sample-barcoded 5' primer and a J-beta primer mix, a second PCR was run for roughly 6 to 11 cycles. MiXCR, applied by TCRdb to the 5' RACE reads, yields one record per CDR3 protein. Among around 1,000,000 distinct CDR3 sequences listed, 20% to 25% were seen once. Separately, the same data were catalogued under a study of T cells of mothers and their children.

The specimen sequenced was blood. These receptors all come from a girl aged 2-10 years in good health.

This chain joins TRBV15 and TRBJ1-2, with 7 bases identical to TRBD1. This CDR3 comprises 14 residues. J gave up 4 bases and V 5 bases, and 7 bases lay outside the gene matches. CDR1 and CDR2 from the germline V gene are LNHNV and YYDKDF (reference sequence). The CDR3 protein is CATSEYRGSYGYTF. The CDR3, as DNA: TGTGCCACCAGCGAATACAGGGGCAGCTATGGCTACACCTTC.

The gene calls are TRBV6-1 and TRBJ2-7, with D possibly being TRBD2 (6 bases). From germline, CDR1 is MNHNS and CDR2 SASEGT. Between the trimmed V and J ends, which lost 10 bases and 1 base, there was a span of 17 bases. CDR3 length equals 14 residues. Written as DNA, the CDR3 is TGTGCCATCCTGGATGGAGGGATTTCCTACGAGCAGTACTTC. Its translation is CAILDGGISYEQYF.

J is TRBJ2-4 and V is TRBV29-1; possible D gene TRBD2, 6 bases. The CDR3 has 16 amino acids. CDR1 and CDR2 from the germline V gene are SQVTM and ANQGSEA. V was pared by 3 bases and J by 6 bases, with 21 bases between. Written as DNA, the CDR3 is TGCAGCGTTGATTGCAGGGAGGTTAATACAAGAAACATTCAGTACTTC. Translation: CSVDCREVNTRNIQYF.

CDR3 DNA: TGTGCCAGCAGTGTTGCGGGGGGACGAGTAACGAACACCGGGGAGCTGTTTTTT. It yields the protein CASSVAGGRVTNTGELFF. This chain links TRBV2 with TRBJ2-2, with TRBD2 matching 8 bases. The ends lost 4 bases at V and 0 bases at J; junction bases unmatched: 10. There are 18 residues in the CDR3. Germline V CDR1 and CDR2: SNHLY, FYNNEI.

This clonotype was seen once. CDR3 amino acids: CASSYGLTGELFF. The CDR3 DNA sequence: TGTGCCAGCAGTTACGGGCTCACCGGGGAGCTGTTTTTT. The rearrangement uses TRBV6-5 and TRBJ2-2; D gene uncertain. The CDR3 totals 13 residues. Germline V lookup: CDR1 MNHEY, CDR2 SVGAGI. The V end was cut by 2 bases, the J end by 4 bases, with 5 bases between.

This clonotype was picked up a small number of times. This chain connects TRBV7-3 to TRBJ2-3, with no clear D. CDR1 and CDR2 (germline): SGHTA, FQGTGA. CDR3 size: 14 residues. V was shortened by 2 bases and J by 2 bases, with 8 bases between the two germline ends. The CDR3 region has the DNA TGTGCCAGCAGCTTATCGGTCTCCACAGATACGCAGTATTTT. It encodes CASSLSVSTDTQYF.

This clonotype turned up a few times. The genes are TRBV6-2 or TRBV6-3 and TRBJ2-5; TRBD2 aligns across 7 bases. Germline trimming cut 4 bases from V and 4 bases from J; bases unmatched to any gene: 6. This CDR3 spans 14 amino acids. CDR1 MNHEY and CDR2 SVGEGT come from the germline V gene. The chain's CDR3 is CASSFFGGGETQYF. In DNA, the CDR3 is TGTGCCAGCAGTTTTTTCGGCGGGGGAGAGACCCAGTACTTC.

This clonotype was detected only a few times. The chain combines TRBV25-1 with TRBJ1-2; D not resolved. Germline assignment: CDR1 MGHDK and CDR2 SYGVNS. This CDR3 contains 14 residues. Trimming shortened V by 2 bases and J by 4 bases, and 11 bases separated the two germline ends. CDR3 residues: CASSEQVRTYGYTF. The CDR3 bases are TGTGCCAGCAGTGAACAGGTCAGGACCTATGGCTACACCTTC.

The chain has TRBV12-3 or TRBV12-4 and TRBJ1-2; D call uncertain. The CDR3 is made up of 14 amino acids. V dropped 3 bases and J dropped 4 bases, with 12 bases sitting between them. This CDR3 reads CASSLVVLGYGYTF. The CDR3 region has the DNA TGTGCCAGCAGTTTGGTGGTTTTAGGCTATGGCTACACCTTC.

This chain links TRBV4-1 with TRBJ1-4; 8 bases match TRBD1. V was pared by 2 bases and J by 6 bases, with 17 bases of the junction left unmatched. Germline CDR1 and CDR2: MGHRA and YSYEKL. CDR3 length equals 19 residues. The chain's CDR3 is CASSQPWTGKSFVYEKLFF. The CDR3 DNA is TGCGCCAGCAGCCAACCCTGGACAGGGAAATCGTTCGTTTATGAAAAACTGTTTTTT.

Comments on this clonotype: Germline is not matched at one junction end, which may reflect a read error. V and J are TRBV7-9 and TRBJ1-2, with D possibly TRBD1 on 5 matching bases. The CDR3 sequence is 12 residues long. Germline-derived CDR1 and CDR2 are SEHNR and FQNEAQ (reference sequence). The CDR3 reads CASSSDIYGYTF. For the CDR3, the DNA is TGTGCCAGTAGCTCGGACATCTATGGCTACACCTTC.

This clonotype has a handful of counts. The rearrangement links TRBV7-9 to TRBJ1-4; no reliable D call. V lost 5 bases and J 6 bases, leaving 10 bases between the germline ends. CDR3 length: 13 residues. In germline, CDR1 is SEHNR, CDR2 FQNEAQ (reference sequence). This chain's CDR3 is CASSPWGDEKLFF. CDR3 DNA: TGTGCCAGCAGCCCCTGGGGAGATGAAAAACTGTTTTTT.

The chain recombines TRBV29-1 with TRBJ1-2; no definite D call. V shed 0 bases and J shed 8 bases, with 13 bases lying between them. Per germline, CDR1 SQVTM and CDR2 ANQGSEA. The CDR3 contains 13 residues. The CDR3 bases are TGCAGCGTTGAAGATCTTCTGACACTCGGCTACACCTTC. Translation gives CSVEDLLTLGYTF.

CDR3 sequence (DNA): TGCAGCGTGATTAGCGGGAGCAACTACGAGCAGTACTTC. It codes for CSVISGSNYEQYF. The chain couples TRBV29-1 to TRBJ2-7; TRBD2 aligns across 9 bases. Germline V gene sequence: CDR1 SQVTM, CDR2 ANQGSEA. V was clipped by 6 bases and J by 3 bases; unmatched bases: 6. This CDR3 has 13 amino acids.

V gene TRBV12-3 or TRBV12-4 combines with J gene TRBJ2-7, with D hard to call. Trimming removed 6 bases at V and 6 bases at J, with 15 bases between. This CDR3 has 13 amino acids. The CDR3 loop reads CASRQTNRGEQYF. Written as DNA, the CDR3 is TGTGCCAGCAGACAAACCAACAGAGGCGAGCAGTACTTC.

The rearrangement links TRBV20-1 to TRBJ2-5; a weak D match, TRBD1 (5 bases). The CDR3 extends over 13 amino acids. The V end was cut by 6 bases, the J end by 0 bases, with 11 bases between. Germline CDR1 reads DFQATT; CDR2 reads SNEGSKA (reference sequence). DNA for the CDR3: TGCAGTGCCCCCGACAGCTACCAAGAGACCCAGTACTTC. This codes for CSAPDSYQETQYF.

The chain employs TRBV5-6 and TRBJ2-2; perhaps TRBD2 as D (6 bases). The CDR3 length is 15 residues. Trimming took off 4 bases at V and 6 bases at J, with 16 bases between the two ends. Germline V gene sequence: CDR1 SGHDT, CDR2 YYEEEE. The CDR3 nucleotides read TGTGCCAGCAGCCATCTACCGGGAGACCCCGGGGAGCTGTTTTTT. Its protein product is CASSHLPGDPGELFF.

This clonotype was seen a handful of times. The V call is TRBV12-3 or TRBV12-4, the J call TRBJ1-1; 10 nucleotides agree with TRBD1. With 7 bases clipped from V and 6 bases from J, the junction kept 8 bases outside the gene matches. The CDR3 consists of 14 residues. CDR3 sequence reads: CASKPTGGRPEAFF. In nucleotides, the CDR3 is TGTGCCAGCAAACCGACAGGGGGCAGGCCTGAAGCTTTCTTT.

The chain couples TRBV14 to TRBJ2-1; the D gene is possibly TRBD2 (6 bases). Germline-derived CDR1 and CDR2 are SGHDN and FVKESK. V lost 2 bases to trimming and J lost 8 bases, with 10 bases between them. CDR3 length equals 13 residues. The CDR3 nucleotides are TGTGCCAGCAGCCAACTAGGGGAGGATGAGCAGTTCTTC. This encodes CASSQLGEDEQFF.

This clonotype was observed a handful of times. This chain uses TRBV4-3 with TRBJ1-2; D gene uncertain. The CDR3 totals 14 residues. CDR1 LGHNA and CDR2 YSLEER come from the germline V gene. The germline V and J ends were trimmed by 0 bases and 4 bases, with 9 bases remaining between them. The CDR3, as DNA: TGCGCCAGCAGCCAAGAGCTGGGAGGCTATGGCTACACCTTC. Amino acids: CASSQELGGYGYTF.

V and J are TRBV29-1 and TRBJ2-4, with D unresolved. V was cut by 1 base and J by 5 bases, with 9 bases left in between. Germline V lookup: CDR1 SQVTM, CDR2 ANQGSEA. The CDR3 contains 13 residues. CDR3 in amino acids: CSVEVWPENIQYF. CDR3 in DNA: TGCAGCGTTGAAGTGTGGCCCGAAAACATTCAGTACTTC.

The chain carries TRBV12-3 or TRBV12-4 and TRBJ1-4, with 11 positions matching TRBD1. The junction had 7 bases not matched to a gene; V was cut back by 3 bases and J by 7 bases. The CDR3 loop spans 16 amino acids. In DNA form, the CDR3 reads TGTGCCAGCAGTTTTCAACGGACAGGGGGCAGTGAAAAACTGTTTTTT. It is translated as CASSFQRTGGSEKLFF.

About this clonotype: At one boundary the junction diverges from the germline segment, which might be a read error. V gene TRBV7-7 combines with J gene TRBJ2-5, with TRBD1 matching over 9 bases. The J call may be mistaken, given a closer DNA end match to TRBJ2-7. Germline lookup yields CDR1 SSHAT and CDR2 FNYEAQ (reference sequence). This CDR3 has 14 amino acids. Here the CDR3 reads CASSPGTGTHEQYF. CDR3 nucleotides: TGTGCTAGCAGCCCCGGGACAGGGACCCACGAGCAGTACTTC.

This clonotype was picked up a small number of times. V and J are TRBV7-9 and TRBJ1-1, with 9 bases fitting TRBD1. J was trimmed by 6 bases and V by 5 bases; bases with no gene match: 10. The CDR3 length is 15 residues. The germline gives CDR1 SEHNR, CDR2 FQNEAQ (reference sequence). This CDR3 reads CASSAGQGLNAEAFF. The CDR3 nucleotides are TGTGCCAGCAGCGCCGGACAGGGGCTAAACGCTGAAGCTTTCTTT.

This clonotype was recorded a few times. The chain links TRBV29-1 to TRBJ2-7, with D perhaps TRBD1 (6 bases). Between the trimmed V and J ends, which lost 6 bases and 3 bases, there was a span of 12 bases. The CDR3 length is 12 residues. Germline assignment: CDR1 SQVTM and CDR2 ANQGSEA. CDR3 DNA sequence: TGCAGCGTCAGGGGTTGGAACTACGAGCAGTACTTC. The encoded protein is CSVRGWNYEQYF.